Listed below are T cell receptor beta chains from one sample, sequenced in a study of shared clonotypes between healthy human individuals. Using immunoSEQ multiplex PCR, the repertoire was profiled, and TCRdb retains in-frame clones only, with some absent. The table has 2,500,000 or so clones, more than 80% seen once. The specimen sequenced was naive CD4+ T cells sorted from blood. The receptors stem from a man aged 18 to 30 in good health. Each CDR3 is given with its conserved first and last residue. The D gene is left open where the match is weak. Expanded clones get a size class; other rows say once, few or many, or leave the size out.

d_gene,abundance,v_gene,j_gene,CDR3aa,CDR3nt
.,.,TRBV5-6,TRBJ1-2,CASSPGQTYGYTF,TGTGCCAGCAGCCCGGGCCAGACCTATGGCTACACCTTC
TRBD1,.,TRBV18,TRBJ1-3,CASSPGTAGNTIYF,TGTGCCAGCTCACCAGGGACAGCCGGAAACACCATATATTTT
.,.,TRBV30,TRBJ1-4,CAWSVRGVKEKLFF,TGTGCCTGGAGTGTAAGGGGGGTGAAAGAAAAACTGTTTTTT
.,once,TRBV19,TRBJ1-5,CASGVTVKGPQHF,TGTGCCAGTGGGGTGACAGTGAAAGGGCCCCAGCATTTT
.,.,TRBV11-2,TRBJ2-1,CASSLELAPSEQFF,TGTGCCAGCAGCTTAGAACTAGCTCCCAGTGAGCAGTTCTTC
.,.,TRBV11-2,TRBJ1-1,CASSLGGGVWGNTEAFF,TGTGCCAGCAGCTTAGGAGGGGGAGTGTGGGGGAACACTGAAGCTTTCTTT
.,.,TRBV6-5,TRBJ1-4,CASRGSSGYKEKLFF,TGTGCCAGCAGGGGATCCTCGGGGTATAAGGAAAAACTGTTTTTT
TRBD1,.,TRBV28,TRBJ1-2,CASLTGGDYGYTF,TGTGCCAGCTTGACAGGGGGTGACTATGGCTACACCTTC
TRBD2,.,TRBV4-1,TRBJ2-4,CASSLLSGLAGAKNIQYF,TGCGCCAGCAGCCTTCTGAGTGGGCTAGCGGGAGCCAAAAACATTCAGTACTTC
.,.,TRBV14,TRBJ2-5,CASSLDRNPYGETQYF,TGTGCCAGCAGCCTAGACAGGAATCCTTACGGAGAGACCCAGTACTTC
TRBD2,.,TRBV9,TRBJ2-7,CASSPRHGLAGGGEQYF,TGTGCCAGCAGCCCTCGCCATGGACTAGCGGGAGGGGGCGAGCAGTACTTC
TRBD2,.,TRBV5-1,TRBJ2-3,CASRLAGGPIDTQYF,TGCGCCAGCAGGCTAGCGGGGGGGCCAATAGATACGCAGTATTTT
.,once,TRBV5-1,TRBJ2-2,CASSLGRTSTYTGELFF,TGCGCCAGCAGCTTGGGAAGGACCTCGACCTACACCGGGGAGCTGTTTTTT
.,.,TRBV30,TRBJ2-3,CAWSVGSVTQYF,TGTGCCTGGAGTGTTGGCAGCGTGACGCAGTATTTT
.,few,TRBV2,TRBJ1-4,CASGTLNQLFF,TGTGCCAGCGGTACTCTCAACCAACTGTTTTTT
TRBD1,.,TRBV9,TRBJ1-3,CASSATPLQGNSGNTIYF,TGTGCCAGCAGCGCCACACCGCTACAGGGGAATTCTGGAAACACCATATATTTT
.,.,TRBV2,TRBJ1-5,CASSLSQNQPQHF,TGTGCCAGCAGTCTGAGCCAGAATCAGCCCCAGCATTTT
.,.,TRBV18,TRBJ1-5,CASSTESNQPQHF,TGTGCCAGCTCAACGGAAAGCAATCAGCCCCAGCATTTT
TRBD2,.,TRBV5-1,TRBJ2-7,CASSLIAGRESGEQYF,TGCGCCAGCAGCTTGATTGCAGGGAGGGAGTCGGGCGAGCAGTACTTC
TRBD1,.,TRBV15,TRBJ1-6,CATSRIGTDSPLHF,TGTGCCACCAGCAGAATCGGGACAGATTCACCCCTCCACTTT
.,.,TRBV5-1,TRBJ1-2,CASSLESGQTNGYTF,TGCGCCAGCAGCTTGGAATCCGGGCAGACCAATGGCTACACCTTC
.,many,TRBV5-1,TRBJ1-5,CASSLTGTGQPQHF,TGCGCCAGCAGCTTGACGGGGACGGGGCAGCCCCAGCATTTT
TRBD1,.,TRBV9,TRBJ1-3,CASRGDSRSGNTIYF,TGTGCCAGCAGGGGGGACAGCCGCTCTGGAAACACCATATATTTT
.,.,TRBV30,TRBJ2-1,CAWSLDNEQFF,TGTGCCTGGAGTCTGGACAATGAGCAGTTCTTC
.,.,TRBV18,TRBJ1-1,CASSPLRPVGTEAFF,TGTGCCAGCTCACCGTTGCGGCCCGTGGGAACTGAAGCTTTCTTT
.,.,TRBV12-2,TRBJ2-3,CASRLGLGGVSTDTQYF,TGTGCAAGTCGCTTAGGCTTGGGCGGGGTCAGCACAGATACGCAGTATTTT
.,.,TRBV6-5,TRBJ2-3,CASRGKKGTQYF,TGTGCCAGCAGGGGTAAGAAGGGTACGCAGTATTTT
TRBD1,once,TRBV5-1,TRBJ2-7,CASRTTGQGHYEQYF,TGCGCCAGCAGGACAACGGGACAGGGACACTACGAGCAGTACTTC
TRBD2,.,TRBV7-3,TRBJ2-1,CASSLLAGVWDEQFF,TGTGCCAGCAGCTTACTAGCGGGGGTTTGGGATGAGCAGTTCTTC
TRBD1,.,TRBV28,TRBJ2-3,CASSSGDRETTSQYF,TGTGCCAGCAGTTCGGGGGACAGGGAAACTACGTCGCAGTATTTT
.,.,TRBV11-2,TRBJ2-7,CASSLLVGLSSYEQYF,TGTGCCAGCAGCTTACTTGTGGGGTTAAGCTCCTACGAGCAGTACTTC
.,once,TRBV27,TRBJ1-4,CASRRGGENEKLFF,TGTGCCAGCCGGAGAGGGGGAGAAAATGAAAAACTGTTTTTT
.,.,TRBV5-6,TRBJ2-7,CASSLLQGPYEQYF,TGTGCCAGCAGCTTGTTACAGGGTCCCTACGAGCAGTACTTC
TRBD1,.,TRBV19,TRBJ1-2,CASSIGQGAYGYTF,TGTGCCAGTAGTATAGGTCAGGGGGCCTATGGCTACACCTTC
.,.,TRBV7-2,TRBJ2-3,CASSRGGVAPADTQYF,TGTGCCAGCAGCCGCGGTGGGGTGGCTCCCGCAGATACGCAGTATTTT
TRBD2,.,TRBV2,TRBJ2-7,CASSVTSVISYEQYF,TGTGCCAGCAGTGTGACTAGCGTAATCTCCTACGAGCAGTACTTC
.,.,TRBV28,TRBJ2-7,CASIGTPTYEQYF,TGTGCCAGCATCGGGACTCCAACCTACGAGCAGTACTTC
TRBD1,.,TRBV29-1,TRBJ2-5,CSVEGRGRLETQYF,TGCAGCGTTGAGGGCAGGGGGCGATTGGAGACCCAGTACTTC
TRBD1,once,TRBV6-1,TRBJ2-7,CASKSGTGVYEQYF,TGTGCCAGCAAGTCTGGGACAGGGGTCTACGAGCAGTACTTC
TRBD1,.,TRBV7-8,TRBJ2-1,CASSLYRDSEQFF,TGTGCCAGCAGCCTTTACAGGGACAGCGAGCAGTTCTTC
.,.,TRBV15,TRBJ1-3,CATSKMTGGLSGNTIYF,TGTGCCACCAGCAAGATGACGGGGGGCCTCTCTGGAAACACCATATATTTT
.,.,TRBV14,TRBJ2-2,CASSRLTNTGELFF,TGTGCCAGCAGCAGACTGACGAACACCGGGGAGCTGTTTTTT
TRBD1,.,TRBV6-6,TRBJ1-5,CASSYTGQGNQPQHF,TGTGCCAGCAGTTACACCGGACAGGGCAATCAGCCCCAGCATTTT
.,once,TRBV6-1,TRBJ2-7,CASSEAYYEQYF,TGTGCCAGCAGTGAAGCTTACTACGAGCAGTACTTC
.,few,TRBV19,TRBJ2-2,CASSMASAGTGELFF,TGTGCCAGTAGTATGGCTAGCGCTGGCACCGGGGAGCTGTTTTTT
.,.,TRBV10-1,TRBJ2-7,CASSRGPMYEQYF,TGCGCCAGCAGTCGGGGGCCGATGTACGAGCAGTACTTC
.,.,TRBV28,TRBJ2-3,CASGTITDTQYF,TGTGCCAGCGGAACTATCACAGATACGCAGTATTTT
TRBD2,once,TRBV7-8,TRBJ2-3,CASSLSGRADTDTQYF,TGTGCCAGCAGCTTAAGCGGGAGGGCCGACACAGATACGCAGTATTTT
.,.,TRBV25-1,TRBJ1-2,CASSEYGGNYGYTF,TGTGCCAGCAGTGAATATGGGGGAAACTATGGCTACACCTTC
TRBD1,.,TRBV5-1,TRBJ1-1,CASSLGGTGSDTEAFF,TGCGCCAGCAGCTTGGGAGGGACAGGGTCCGACACTGAAGCTTTCTTT
.,.,TRBV19,TRBJ1-2,CASRPIRSDYYGYTF,TGTGCCAGTAGACCCATCAGGAGTGACTACTATGGCTACACCTTC
TRBD2,.,TRBV11-2,TRBJ2-5,CASSFSGGAQETQYF,TGTGCCAGCAGCTTTAGCGGGGGTGCTCAAGAGACCCAGTACTTC
.,.,TRBV4-3,TRBJ2-7,CASSQDLREQYF,TGCGCCAGCAGCCAAGATCTAAGGGAGCAGTACTTC
TRBD2,once,TRBV6-1,TRBJ2-1,CASATSSGGGNEQFF,TGTGCCAGCGCCACCTCTAGCGGGGGTGGGAATGAGCAGTTCTTC
.,.,TRBV14,TRBJ2-7,CASSQDAPTAGYEQYF,TGTGCCAGCAGCCAAGATGCCCCGACCGCGGGCTACGAGCAGTACTTC
.,.,TRBV7-9,TRBJ1-3,CASRGNTIYF,TGTGCCAGTCGGGGAAACACCATATATTTT
.,.,TRBV30,TRBJ2-6,CAWKPGTVLFSGANVLTF,TGTGCCTGGAAGCCCGGGACTGTCCTCTTTTCTGGGGCCAACGTCCTGACTTTC
TRBD2,.,TRBV5-1,TRBJ2-7,CASSLGAGGSSYEQYF,TGCGCCAGCAGCTTGGGTGCGGGAGGGAGCTCCTACGAGCAGTACTTC
TRBD1,.,TRBV10-3,TRBJ2-5,CAISSLEGAKTQYF,TGTGCCATCAGTTCCTTAGAGGGGGCCAAGACCCAGTACTTC